This TCR beta chain is drawn from a study of T cells in Graves' hyperthyroidism and ophthalmopathy. Background on the study: Peripheral blood was drawn at first diagnosis, prior to all treatment.

In this sample, this clonotype turned up many times. CDR3 size: 13 residues. Per germline, CDR1 DFQATT and CDR2 SNEGSKA (reference sequence). Trimming at V came to 4 bases and at J to 5 bases, leaving 7 bases not matched to a gene. Amplified TCR beta CDR3 regions derived from RNA transcripts. The HTBI primer set served for first-round RT-PCR of the TCR CDR3. TCRdb re-called the multiplex PCR reads through MiXCR, storing one row per CDR3 protein. The sample lists around 260,000 distinct CDR3 sequences; 25% to 30% were seen once. The rearrangement uses TRBV20-1 and TRBJ2-7; 8 bases align to TRBD2. The sequenced material came from blood. The receptor was derived from a man aged 40-49 years with Graves' hyperthyroidism that later progressed to Graves' ophthalmopathy. The CDR3 bases are TGCAGTGCTACCAGAGCGGGAGATAACGAGCAGTACTTC. Translated, it gives CSATRAGDNEQYF.